What follows is one T cell receptor beta chain and its context. Its antigen is not identified. The CDR3 consists of 17 residues. In germline, CDR1 is SGHNT, CDR2 YENEEA. Unmatched junction bases numbered 7, after V lost 1 base and J lost 1 base. Sequencing was performed with immunoSEQ multiplex PCR; in TCRdb, only in-frame clones are kept and a portion is missing. The sample holds just over 95,000 clones, 75% to 85% seen once. The data were obtained in a study of radiation and T cells in renal cell carcinoma. Study-level points and caveats: Top tumor clonotypes rose in blood 2 weeks post-radiation, then contracted. Without pretreatment biopsies, baseline tumor clonotype presence was undetermined.

Time point of the sample: blood 4 weeks post-SBRT, at nephrectomy. This sample's treatment: 15 Gy SBRT to primary tumor, nephrectomy 4 weeks later. Nephrectomy followed 15 Gy stereotactic body radiation by 4 weeks. The tumor was a clear cell renal cell carcinoma. This specimen was blood, taken from a patient whose treatment included radiotherapy and nephrectomy. The receptor was isolated from a man aged 55 to 70 with renal cell carcinoma. This chain links TRBV11-3 with TRBJ2-3, with TRBD2 matching 8 bases. CDR3 DNA sequence: TGTGCCAGCAGCTTAGCCCGCGGGGGGCAAGGCACAGATACGCAGTATTTT. It yields the protein CASSLARGGQGTDTQYF.